A selection of T cell receptor beta chains follows, all from one sample in a study of technical replicates of blood from several donors. Clones were sequenced by immunoSEQ multiplex PCR, and TCRdb holds only the in-frame ones, with some missing. The data hold under 90,000 clones, with almost 98% observed a single time. Sequenced sample: T cells isolated from PBMCs. The source of these receptors is a human donor in good health. CDR3s include the opening cysteine and the closing phenylalanine or tryptophan. Each record gives: V gene, J gene, D gene, clone size, CDR3 protein, CDR3 DNA. A D gene is named only where the DNA matches it firmly. Only some rows state a clone size, as once, few, many or a class for expanded clones.

V: TRBV25-1; J: TRBJ2-7; D: TRBD2; size: NA; CDR3: CASSRREGPYEQYF; DNA: TGTGCCAGCAGTCGGCGGGAGGGACCCTACGAGCAGTACTTC
V: TRBV7-8; J: TRBJ1-1; D: NA; size: NA; CDR3: CASSPSRQGFEAFF; DNA: TGTGCCAGCAGCCCCAGTAGGCAGGGATTTGAAGCTTTCTTT
V: TRBV2; J: TRBJ2-1; D: TRBD2; size: NA; CDR3: CASTVWRGGYNEQFF; DNA: TGTGCCAGCACGGTCTGGCGGGGGGGCTACAATGAGCAGTTCTTC
V: TRBV19; J: TRBJ1-5; D: NA; size: NA; CDR3: CASTRRGQNQPQHF; DNA: TGTGCCAGTACTCGTAGAGGTCAAAATCAGCCCCAGCATTTT
V: TRBV5-1; J: TRBJ1-4; D: TRBD1; size: NA; CDR3: CASSTQGATNEKLFF; DNA: TGCGCCAGCAGCACGCAGGGGGCAACTAATGAAAAACTGTTTTTT
V: TRBV5-1; J: TRBJ2-1; D: NA; size: NA; CDR3: CASSTPNLRQVSLSYNEQFF; DNA: TGCGCCAGCAGCACCCCTAACTTAAGACAGGTATCACTTTCCTACAATGAGCAGTTCTTC
V: TRBV4-2; J: TRBJ1-2; D: NA; size: NA; CDR3: CASSQEVLYGYTF; DNA: TGTGCCAGCAGCCAAGAAGTACTCTATGGCTACACCTTC
V: TRBV11-3; J: TRBJ2-5; D: NA; size: NA; CDR3: CASSYAGRGNQETQYF; DNA: TGTGCCAGCAGCTATGCGGGACGCGGCAACCAAGAGACCCAGTACTTC
V: TRBV2; J: TRBJ2-5; D: TRBD2; size: NA; CDR3: CASSSTSGRGETQYF; DNA: TGTGCCAGCAGTTCCACTAGCGGGCGGGGAGAGACCCAGTACTTC
V: TRBV2; J: TRBJ2-2; D: NA; size: medium-sized; CDR3: CASQNTGELFF; DNA: TGTGCCAGTCAAAACACCGGGGAGCTGTTTTTT
V: TRBV15; J: TRBJ1-5; D: NA; size: NA; CDR3: CATSRITGPNQPQHF; DNA: TGTGCCACCAGCAGAATAACAGGGCCCAATCAGCCCCAGCATTTT
V: TRBV28; J: TRBJ1-1; D: NA; size: NA; CDR3: CASHTGSEAFF; DNA: TGTGCCAGCCACACAGGGTCTGAAGCTTTCTTT
V: TRBV18; J: TRBJ2-2; D: NA; size: once; CDR3: CASSPSYTGELFF; DNA: TGTGCCAGCTCACCGTCGTACACCGGGGAGCTGTTTTTT
V: TRBV6-1; J: TRBJ2-7; D: NA; size: NA; CDR3: CASSDGQGYEQYF; DNA: TGTGCCAGCAGTGATGGTCAGGGATACGAGCAGTACTTC
V: TRBV13; J: TRBJ2-2; D: TRBD2; size: NA; CDR3: CASSLTPSGSSGELFF; DNA: TGTGCCAGCAGCTTGACCCCTAGCGGGAGTTCAGGGGAGCTGTTTTTT
V: TRBV18; J: TRBJ2-1; D: TRBD2; size: NA; CDR3: CASSPGTSGDYNEQFF; DNA: TGTGCCAGCTCACCCGGGACTAGCGGGGACTACAATGAGCAGTTCTTC
V: TRBV6-1; J: TRBJ2-7; D: TRBD1; size: NA; CDR3: CARKDRGSYEQYF; DNA: TGTGCCAGAAAGGACAGGGGATCCTACGAGCAGTACTTC
V: TRBV27; J: TRBJ2-7; D: NA; size: NA; CDR3: CASSSSNRVSEQYF; DNA: TGTGCCAGCAGTTCCTCAAACAGGGTTAGCGAGCAGTACTTC
V: TRBV9; J: TRBJ1-2; D: NA; size: NA; CDR3: CASSVDAGARWWGGYTF; DNA: TGTGCCAGCAGCGTAGACGCAGGGGCCAGATGGTGGGGTGGCTACACCTTC
V: TRBV9; J: TRBJ1-5; D: NA; size: NA; CDR3: CASSVGGHINQPQHF; DNA: TGTGCCAGCAGCGTAGGGGGACATATTAATCAGCCCCAGCATTTT
V: TRBV5-1; J: TRBJ2-2; D: TRBD2; size: NA; CDR3: CASSFMVAGDTGELFF; DNA: TGCGCCAGCAGCTTCATGGTAGCGGGAGATACCGGGGAGCTGTTTTTT
V: TRBV5-4; J: TRBJ2-2; D: NA; size: NA; CDR3: CASSSPIRGTTGELFF; DNA: TGTGCCAGCAGCTCTCCGATTAGGGGGACCACCGGGGAGCTGTTTTTT
V: TRBV7-8; J: TRBJ1-5; D: TRBD1; size: NA; CDR3: CASSFDRGEPQHF; DNA: TGTGCCAGCAGCTTTGACAGGGGAGAGCCCCAGCATTTT
V: TRBV5-1; J: TRBJ1-1; D: NA; size: NA; CDR3: CASSLAEGMNTEAFF; DNA: TGCGCCAGCAGCTTGGCTGAGGGTATGAACACTGAAGCTTTCTTT
V: TRBV21-1; J: TRBJ2-2; D: NA; size: NA; CDR3: CASSTPGQDIRLAGENTGELFF; DNA: TGTGCCAGCAGCACCCCGGGACAGGATATCAGACTAGCGGGAGAAAACACCGGGGAGCTGTTTTTT
V: TRBV29-1; J: TRBJ2-7; D: TRBD2; size: NA; CDR3: CSAGTSRTYEQYF; DNA: TGCAGCGCTGGGACTAGCCGTACCTACGAGCAGTACTTC
V: TRBV4-1; J: TRBJ2-1; D: TRBD2; size: NA; CDR3: CASSRLAETDEQFF; DNA: TGCGCCAGCAGCCGACTAGCCGAGACGGATGAGCAGTTCTTC
V: TRBV11-2; J: TRBJ2-7; D: NA; size: once; CDR3: CASSLEFGWTRPYEQYF; DNA: TGTGCCAGCAGCTTAGAATTTGGGTGGACACGGCCCTACGAGCAGTACTTC
V: TRBV10-2; J: TRBJ2-2; D: TRBD2; size: NA; CDR3: CASRGASGLSNTGELFF; DNA: TGCGCCTCAAGGGGGGCTAGCGGGCTGAGTAACACCGGGGAGCTGTTTTTT
V: TRBV13; J: TRBJ1-6; D: NA; size: medium-sized; CDR3: CASSLQGSTYNSPLHF; DNA: TGTGCCAGCAGTTTACAGGGATCTACCTATAATTCACCCCTCCACTTT
V: TRBV9; J: TRBJ1-6; D: TRBD1; size: once; CDR3: CASSPRDRQDTNSPLHF; DNA: TGTGCCAGCAGCCCGAGGGACAGGCAAGATACCAATTCACCCCTCCACTTT
V: TRBV14; J: TRBJ1-2; D: NA; size: NA; CDR3: CASSLGILGGYTF; DNA: TGTGCCAGCAGCCTCGGGATATTAGGAGGCTACACCTTC
V: TRBV7-2; J: TRBJ1-2; D: TRBD1; size: NA; CDR3: CASIIIPGQGISGYTF; DNA: TGTGCCAGCATTATTATTCCGGGACAGGGCATCTCTGGCTACACCTTC
V: TRBV11-3; J: TRBJ1-2; D: TRBD1; size: NA; CDR3: CASSRDREGGYTF; DNA: TGTGCCAGCAGCAGGGACAGGGAAGGTGGCTACACCTTC
V: TRBV6-1; J: TRBJ2-2; D: NA; size: NA; CDR3: CASIRTPNTGELFF; DNA: TGTGCCAGCATCCGGACACCGAACACCGGGGAGCTGTTTTTT
V: TRBV11-2; J: TRBJ2-7; D: NA; size: NA; CDR3: CASSLDGLEQYF; DNA: TGTGCCAGCAGCTTAGACGGACTCGAGCAGTACTTC
V: TRBV2; J: TRBJ1-4; D: TRBD1; size: once; CDR3: CASSARQGLELFF; DNA: TGTGCCAGCAGCGCTAGACAGGGATTAGAACTGTTTTTT
V: TRBV11-2; J: TRBJ2-1; D: TRBD2; size: NA; CDR3: CASSLRTSGYNEQFF; DNA: TGTGCCAGCAGCCTTAGGACTAGCGGTTACAATGAGCAGTTCTTC
V: TRBV29-1; J: TRBJ2-7; D: NA; size: NA; CDR3: CSVGQGGAYEQYF; DNA: TGCAGCGTTGGGCAGGGGGGCGCCTACGAGCAGTACTTC
V: TRBV29-1; J: TRBJ2-1; D: NA; size: NA; CDR3: CSVARSGEQFF; DNA: TGCAGCGTTGCGAGGTCGGGTGAGCAGTTCTTC
V: TRBV2; J: TRBJ2-1; D: NA; size: NA; CDR3: CASCGAPFYNEQFF; DNA: TGTGCCAGCTGTGGAGCCCCATTCTACAATGAGCAGTTCTTC
V: TRBV30; J: TRBJ2-5; D: NA; size: NA; CDR3: CAWTRQSMETQYF; DNA: TGTGCCTGGACTAGGCAGTCGATGGAGACCCAGTACTTC
V: TRBV6-5; J: TRBJ1-4; D: NA; size: NA; CDR3: CASSPTATNEKLFF; DNA: TGTGCCAGCAGTCCGACAGCAACTAATGAAAAACTGTTTTTT
V: TRBV19; J: TRBJ2-5; D: NA; size: NA; CDR3: CASSIFVGAEETQYF; DNA: TGTGCCAGTAGTATCTTTGTGGGGGCCGAAGAGACCCAGTACTTC
V: TRBV6-6; J: TRBJ1-2; D: TRBD1; size: once; CDR3: CASTVTGGRLGYTF; DNA: TGTGCCAGCACCGTGACAGGGGGCCGGTTAGGCTACACCTTC
V: TRBV13; J: TRBJ2-7; D: NA; size: NA; CDR3: CASRPGESSSYEQYF; DNA: TGTGCCAGCAGGCCAGGGGAGTCGAGCTCCTACGAGCAGTACTTC